Reported below is one TCR beta chain. This sample was included in a study of technical replicates of blood from a handful of donors. Repertoires were generated with immunoSEQ multiplex PCR, while TCRdb's copy carries only in-frame clones and drops some. The sample has about 80,000 clones, 91% seen once. The V segment lost 3 bases and the J segment 4 bases; nucleotides outside the gene matches: 2. The CDR3 runs to 14 residues. Germline CDR1 and CDR2: MNHEY and SMNVEV (reference sequence). This TCR was recovered from a human donor in good health. The chain employs TRBV27 and TRBJ1-5; 8 bases match TRBD1. The sequenced material came from T cells isolated from PBMCs. The CDR3 loop is CASSFRTGNQPQHF. The CDR3 DNA sequence: TGTGCCAGCAGTTTCAGGACAGGGAATCAGCCCCAGCATTTT.